What follows describes a single T cell receptor (beta chain). The entry originates in a study of shared clonotypes between healthy human individuals. The CDR3 runs 14 residues. The germline V gene encodes CDR1 SGHNT and CDR2 YYREEE (reference sequence). The V and J ends lost 4 bases and 7 bases respectively, with 14 bases between them. In the authors' methods: ImmunoSEQ output held junction-only sequences without quality scores, so filtering differed. Sequenced by immunoSEQ multiplex PCR; TCRdb stores in-frame clones only, minus some. V, J and clone size are those of that table, while D and trimming were read from the DNA. Of about 2.4 million clones in the sample, approximately 90% are singletons; the top ten hold roughly 0.13%.

The V call is TRBV5-4, the J call TRBJ2-2; the D gene is possibly TRBD2 (7 bases). The sequence was collected from a young man in good health. Material for sequencing was naive CD4+ T cells sorted from blood. As to subset: CD45RA+ positively selected. The CDR3 is CASSPGGSLGELFF. In DNA form, the CDR3 reads TGTGCCAGCAGCCCGGGGGGCAGCCTCGGGGAGCTGTTTTTT.